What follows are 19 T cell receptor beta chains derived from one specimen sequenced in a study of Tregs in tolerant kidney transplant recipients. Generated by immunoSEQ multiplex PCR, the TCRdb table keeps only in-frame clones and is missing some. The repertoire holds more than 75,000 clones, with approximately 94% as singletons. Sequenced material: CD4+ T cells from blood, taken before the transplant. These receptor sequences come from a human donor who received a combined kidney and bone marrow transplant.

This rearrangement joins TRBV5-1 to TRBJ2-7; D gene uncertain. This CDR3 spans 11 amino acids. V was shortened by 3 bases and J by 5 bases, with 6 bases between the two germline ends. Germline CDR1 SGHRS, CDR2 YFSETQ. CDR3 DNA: TGCGCCAGCAGCTCGCGAAACGAGCAGTACTTC. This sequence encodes CASSSRNEQYF.

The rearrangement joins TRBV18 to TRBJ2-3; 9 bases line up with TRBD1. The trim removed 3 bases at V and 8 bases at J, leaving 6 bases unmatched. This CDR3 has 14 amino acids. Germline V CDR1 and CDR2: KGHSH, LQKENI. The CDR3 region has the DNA TGTGCCAGCTCACCGGGACAGGGATTGGGTACGCAGTATTTT. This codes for CASSPGQGLGTQYF.

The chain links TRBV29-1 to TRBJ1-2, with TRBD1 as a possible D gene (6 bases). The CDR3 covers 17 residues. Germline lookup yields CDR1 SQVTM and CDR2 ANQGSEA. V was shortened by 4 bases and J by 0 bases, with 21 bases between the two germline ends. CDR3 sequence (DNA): TGCAGCGTTGCCCCAAAGATCAGGCAGGGGCCTAACTATGGCTACACCTTC. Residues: CSVAPKIRQGPNYGYTF.

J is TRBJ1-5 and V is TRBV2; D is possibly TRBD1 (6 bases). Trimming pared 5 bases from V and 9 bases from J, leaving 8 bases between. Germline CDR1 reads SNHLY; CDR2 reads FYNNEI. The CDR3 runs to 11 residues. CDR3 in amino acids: CASSLQGPQHF. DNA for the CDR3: TGTGCCAGCAGTTTACAGGGGCCCCAGCATTTT.

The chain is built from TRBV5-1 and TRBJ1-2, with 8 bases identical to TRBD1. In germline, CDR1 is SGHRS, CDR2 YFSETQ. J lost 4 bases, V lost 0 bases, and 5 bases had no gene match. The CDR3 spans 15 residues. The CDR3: CASSLEWTGPYGYTF. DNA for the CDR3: TGCGCCAGCAGCTTGGAGTGGACAGGGCCCTATGGCTACACCTTC.

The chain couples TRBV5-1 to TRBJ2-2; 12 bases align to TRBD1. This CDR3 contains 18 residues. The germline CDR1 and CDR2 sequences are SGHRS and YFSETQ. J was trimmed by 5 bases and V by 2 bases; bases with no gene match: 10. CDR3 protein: CASSFGTGGSGLTGELFF. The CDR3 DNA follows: TGCGCCAGCAGCTTTGGGACAGGGGGCTCCGGGCTTACCGGGGAGCTGTTTTTT.

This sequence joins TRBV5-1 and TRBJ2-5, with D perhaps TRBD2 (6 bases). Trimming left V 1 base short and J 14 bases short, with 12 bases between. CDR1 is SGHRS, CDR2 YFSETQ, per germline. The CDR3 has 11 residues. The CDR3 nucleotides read TGCGCCAGCAGCTTGAGGGGACTTAACTACTTC. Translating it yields CASSLRGLNYF.

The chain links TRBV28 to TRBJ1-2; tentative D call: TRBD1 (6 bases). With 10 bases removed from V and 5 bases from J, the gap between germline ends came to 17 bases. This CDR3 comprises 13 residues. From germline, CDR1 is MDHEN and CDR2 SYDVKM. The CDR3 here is CATKGGWVYGYTF. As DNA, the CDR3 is TGTGCCACAAAAGGGGGTTGGGTATATGGCTACACCTTC.

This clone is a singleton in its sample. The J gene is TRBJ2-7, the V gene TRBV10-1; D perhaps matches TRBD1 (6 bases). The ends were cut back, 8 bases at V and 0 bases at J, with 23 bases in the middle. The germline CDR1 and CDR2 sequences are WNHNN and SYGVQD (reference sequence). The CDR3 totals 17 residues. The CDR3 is CASEWSLGQWSSYEQYF. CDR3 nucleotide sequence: TGCGCCAGCGAGTGGTCGCTCGGACAGTGGAGCTCCTACGAGCAGTACTTC.

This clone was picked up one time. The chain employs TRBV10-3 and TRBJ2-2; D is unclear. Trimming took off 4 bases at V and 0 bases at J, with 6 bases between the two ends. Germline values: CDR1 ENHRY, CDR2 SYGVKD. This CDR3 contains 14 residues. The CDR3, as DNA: TGTGCCATCAGTGCACAGACGAACACCGGGGAGCTGTTTTTT. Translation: CAISAQTNTGELFF.

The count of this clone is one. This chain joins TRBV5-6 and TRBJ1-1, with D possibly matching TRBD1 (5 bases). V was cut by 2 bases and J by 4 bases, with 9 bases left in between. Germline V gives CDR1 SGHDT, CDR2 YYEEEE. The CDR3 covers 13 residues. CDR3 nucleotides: TGTGCCAGCAGCTTCTTGGGGGGCACTGAAGCTTTCTTT. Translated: CASSFLGGTEAFF.

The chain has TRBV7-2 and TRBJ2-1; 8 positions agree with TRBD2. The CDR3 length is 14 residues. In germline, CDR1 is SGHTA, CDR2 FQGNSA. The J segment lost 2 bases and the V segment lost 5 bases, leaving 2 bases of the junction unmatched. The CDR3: CASSLSGTYNEQFF. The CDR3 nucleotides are TGTGCCAGCAGCCTTAGCGGGACCTACAATGAGCAGTTCTTC. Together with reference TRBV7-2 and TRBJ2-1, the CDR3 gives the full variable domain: GAGVSQSPSNKVTEKGKDVELRCDPISGHTALYWYRQSLGQGLEFLIYFQGNSAPDKSGLPSDRFSAERTGGSVSTLTIQRTQQEDSAVYLCASSLSGTYNEQFFGPGTRLTVL.

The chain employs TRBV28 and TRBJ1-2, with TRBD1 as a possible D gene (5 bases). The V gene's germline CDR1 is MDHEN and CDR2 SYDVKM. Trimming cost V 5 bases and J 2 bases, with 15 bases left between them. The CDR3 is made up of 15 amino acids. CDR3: CASSPPRGVNYGYTF. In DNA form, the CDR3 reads TGTGCCAGCAGTCCCCCCCGGGGGGTGAACTATGGCTACACCTTC.

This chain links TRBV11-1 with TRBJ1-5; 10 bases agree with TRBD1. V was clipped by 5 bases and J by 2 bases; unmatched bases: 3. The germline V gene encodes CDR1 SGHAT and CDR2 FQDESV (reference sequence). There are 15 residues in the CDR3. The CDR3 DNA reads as TGTGCCAGCAGCGGTGGGACAGGGGGCAATCAGCCCCAGCATTTT. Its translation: CASSGGTGGNQPQHF. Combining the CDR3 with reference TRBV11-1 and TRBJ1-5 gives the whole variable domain EAEVAQSPRYKITEKSQAVAFWCDPISGHATLYWYRQILGQGPELLVQFQDESVVDDSQLPKDRFSAERLKGVDSTLKIQPAELGDSAMYLCASSGGTGGNQPQHFGDGTRLSIL.

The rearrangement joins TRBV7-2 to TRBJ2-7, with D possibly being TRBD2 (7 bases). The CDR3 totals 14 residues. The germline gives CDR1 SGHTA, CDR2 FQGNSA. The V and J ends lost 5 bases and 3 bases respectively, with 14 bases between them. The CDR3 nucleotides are TGTGCCAGCAGCCGCCAAGCGGGACACTACGAGCAGTACTTC. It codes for CASSRQAGHYEQYF.

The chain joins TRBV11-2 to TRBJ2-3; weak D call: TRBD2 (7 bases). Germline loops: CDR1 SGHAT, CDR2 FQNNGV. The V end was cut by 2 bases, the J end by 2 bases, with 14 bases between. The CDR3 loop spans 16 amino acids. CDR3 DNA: TGTGCCAGCAGCTTAAGGGGGGGCCGGGACACAGATACGCAGTATTTT. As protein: CASSLRGGRDTDTQYF.

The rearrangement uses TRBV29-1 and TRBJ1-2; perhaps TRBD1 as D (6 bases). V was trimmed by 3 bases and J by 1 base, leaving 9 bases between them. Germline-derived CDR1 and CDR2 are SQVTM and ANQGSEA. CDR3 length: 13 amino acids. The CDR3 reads CSVDQQGNYGYTF. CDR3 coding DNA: TGCAGCGTTGATCAACAGGGTAACTATGGCTACACCTTC.

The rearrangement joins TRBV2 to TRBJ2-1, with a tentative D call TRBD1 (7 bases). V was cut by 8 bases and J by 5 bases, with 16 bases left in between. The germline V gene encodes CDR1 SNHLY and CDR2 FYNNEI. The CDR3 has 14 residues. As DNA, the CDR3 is TGTGCCAGCGTTCCCAGGGGGAGGAACAATGAGCAGTTCTTC. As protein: CASVPRGRNNEQFF. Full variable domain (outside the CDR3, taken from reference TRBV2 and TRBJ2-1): EPEVTQTPSHQVTQMGQEVILRCVPISNHLYFYWYRQILGQKVEFLVSFYNNEISEKSEIFDDQFSVERPDGSNFTLKIRSTKLEDSAMYFCASVPRGRNNEQFFGPGTRLTVL.

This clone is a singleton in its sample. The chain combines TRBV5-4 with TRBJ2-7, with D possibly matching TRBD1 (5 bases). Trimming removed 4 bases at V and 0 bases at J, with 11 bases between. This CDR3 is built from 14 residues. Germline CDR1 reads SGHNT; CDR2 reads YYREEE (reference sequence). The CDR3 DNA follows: TGTGCCAGCAGCGTAGACAGTTACTCCTACGAGCAGTACTTC. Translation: CASSVDSYSYEQYF.